This entry lists 3 T cell receptor beta chains sequenced from one sample in a study of T cells expressing NK-cell markers. TCRdb reanalyzed the 5' RACE reads and collapses them to one entry per CDR3 protein, without DNA. This sample's table reports some 410,000 distinct CDR3 sequences. Sequencing input: blood T cells: a sorted CD56 or NKG2C T cell subset, CD4+ or CD8+ T cells, or bulk PBMC T cells (not recorded which). The receptors were gathered from a woman aged 18 to 69 in good health.

The rearrangement joins TRBV5-1 to TRBJ2-1. The CDR3 consists of 14 residues. Germline assignment: CDR1 SGHRS and CDR2 YFSETQ. CDR3 sequence: CASSLAGYRDEQFF.

V usage is TRBV10-3 and J usage is TRBJ2-5. The germline CDR1 and CDR2 sequences are ENHRY and SYGVKD. The CDR3 spans 12 residues. CDR3 sequence reads: CAISETVGTQYF.

The chain links TRBV20-1 to TRBJ2-5; the D call from TCRdb, TRBD2, cannot be confirmed without DNA. This CDR3 is built from 15 residues. The germline gives CDR1 DFQATT, CDR2 SNEGSKA (reference sequence). The CDR3 reads CSAEGVAGGRRTQYF.